This T cell receptor beta chain was retrieved from a study of control samples from healthy donors and cancer patients. V was shortened by 6 bases and J by 5 bases, with 19 bases between the two germline ends. The germline CDR1 and CDR2 sequences are SNHLY and FYNNEI. CDR3 size: 15 residues. The method was immunoSEQ multiplex PCR; TCRdb's version includes in-frame clones alone and lacks a portion of them. This sample has roughly 150,000 clones, with 70% to 90% found just once. The sequence came from a man between 18 and 29 years old in good health. Specimen: blood. The chain joins TRBV2 to TRBJ2-5, with D possibly TRBD1 on 8 matching bases. CDR3 sequence reads: CASRTRTGRGETQYF. The CDR3 coding sequence is TGTGCCAGCAGAACTCGGACAGGGAGGGGGGAGACCCAGTACTTC.